This T cell receptor (beta chain) is drawn from a study of T-cell reconstitution after alpha-beta-depleted transplantation in children. Preparation of the TCRbeta library was carried out with unique molecular identifiers. TCRdb reprocessed the PCR reads via MiXCR and lists one record per CDR3 protein. Among 540,000 or so distinct CDR3 sequences listed, 23% were seen once. This clonotype was found many times. This specimen consisted of PBMCs, mostly from graft donor cells, obtained 360 days after TCRalphabeta/CD19-depleted stem cell transplant. The clonotype comes from a boy under three years old who had a stem cell transplant for acute myeloid leukemia, so the T cells may come from the graft donor.

The CDR3 region is CASSLSGRHNEQFF. The CDR3 nucleotides are TGCGCCAGCAGCCTTAGCGGGCGTCACAATGAGCAGTTCTTC. The chain recombines TRBV4-1 with TRBJ2-1; 7 nucleotides align to TRBD2. The CDR3 extends over 14 amino acids. With V trimmed by 4 bases and J by 5 bases, 5 bases remained unmatched. Looked up from germline, CDR1 is MGHRA and CDR2 is YSYEKL.